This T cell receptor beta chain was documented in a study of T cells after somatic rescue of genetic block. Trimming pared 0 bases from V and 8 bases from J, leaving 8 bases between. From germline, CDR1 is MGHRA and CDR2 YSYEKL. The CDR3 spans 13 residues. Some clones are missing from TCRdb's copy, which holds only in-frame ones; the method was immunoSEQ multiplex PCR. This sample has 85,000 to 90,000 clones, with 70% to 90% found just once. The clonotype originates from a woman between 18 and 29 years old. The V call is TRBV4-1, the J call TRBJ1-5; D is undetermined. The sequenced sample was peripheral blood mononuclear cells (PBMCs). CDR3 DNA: TGCGCCAGCAGCCAAGATCCCGAGGAGCCCCAGCATTTT. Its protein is CASSQDPEEPQHF.